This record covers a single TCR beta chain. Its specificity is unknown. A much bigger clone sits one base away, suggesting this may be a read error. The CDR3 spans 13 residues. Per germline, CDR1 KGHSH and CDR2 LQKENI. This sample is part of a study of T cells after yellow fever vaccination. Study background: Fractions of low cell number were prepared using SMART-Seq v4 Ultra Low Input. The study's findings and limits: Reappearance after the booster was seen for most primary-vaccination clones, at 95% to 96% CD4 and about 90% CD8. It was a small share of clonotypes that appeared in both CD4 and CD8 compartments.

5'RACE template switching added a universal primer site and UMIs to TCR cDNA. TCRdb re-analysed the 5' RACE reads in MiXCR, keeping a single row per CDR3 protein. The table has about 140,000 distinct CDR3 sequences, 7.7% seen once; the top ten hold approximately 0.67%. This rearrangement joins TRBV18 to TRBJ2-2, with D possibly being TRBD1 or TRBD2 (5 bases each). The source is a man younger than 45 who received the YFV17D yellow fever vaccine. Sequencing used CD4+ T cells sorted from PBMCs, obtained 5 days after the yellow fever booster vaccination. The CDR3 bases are TGTGCCAGCTCCCGACAGAACACCGGGAAGCTGTTTTTT. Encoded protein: CASSRQNTGKLFF.